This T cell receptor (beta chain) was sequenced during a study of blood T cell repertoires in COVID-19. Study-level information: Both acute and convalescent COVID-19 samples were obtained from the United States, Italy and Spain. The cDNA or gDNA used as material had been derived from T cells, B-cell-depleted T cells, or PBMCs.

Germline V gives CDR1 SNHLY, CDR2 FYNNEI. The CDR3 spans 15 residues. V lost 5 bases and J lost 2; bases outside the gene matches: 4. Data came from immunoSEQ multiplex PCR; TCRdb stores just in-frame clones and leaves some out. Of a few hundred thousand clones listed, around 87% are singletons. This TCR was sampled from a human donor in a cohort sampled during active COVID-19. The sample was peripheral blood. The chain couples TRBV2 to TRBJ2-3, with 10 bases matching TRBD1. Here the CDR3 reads CASSRDRGVTDTQYF. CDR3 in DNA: TGTGCCAGCAGTAGGGACAGGGGCGTCACAGATACGCAGTATTTT.